Presented here are 26 T cell receptor beta chains from one specimen sequenced in a study of glioma-infiltrating T cells after dendritic cell vaccination. The repertoire was sequenced with immunoSEQ multiplex PCR; TCRdb's copy has only in-frame clones and lacks some. The top ten hold roughly 5.3% of the sample, which has approximately 92,000 clones, over 80% seen once. Regarding time point: after dendritic cell vaccination, including at tumor progression/relapse. The specimen was blood, collected after dendritic cell vaccination. The receptors here all came from a human donor with glioblastoma.

The chain links TRBV23-1 to TRBJ1-4, with D possibly TRBD1 on 5 matching bases. TRBV23-1 is given ORF status, its function remaining uncertain. Trimming shortened V by 6 bases and J by 7 bases, and 15 bases separated the two germline ends. This CDR3 is 14 amino acids long. CDR3 loop: CASRLRGIGEKLFF. The CDR3 DNA is TGCGCCAGCAGGCTTAGGGGAATAGGTGAAAAACTGTTTTTT.

V is TRBV7-8 and J is TRBJ2-7; 7 positions match TRBD1. This CDR3 contains 12 residues. Germline V gives CDR1 SGHVS, CDR2 FQNEAQ. Trimming took 5 bases from V and 6 from J; bases not matched to a gene: 4. Here the CDR3 DNA reads TGTGCCAGCAGCCCGGACAGGACCGAGCAGTACTTC. Encoded protein: CASSPDRTEQYF.

The V and J genes are TRBV6-5 and TRBJ1-2; the match to TRBD1 covers 7 bases. J lost 4 bases, V lost 6 bases, and 8 bases had no gene match. Germline V gene lookup returns CDR1 MNHEY and CDR2 SVGAGI. This CDR3 has 14 residues. The CDR3 sequence: CASRTTGVGYGYTF. CDR3 bases: TGTGCCAGCAGGACTACAGGGGTGGGCTATGGCTACACCTTC.

This chain connects TRBV10-2 to TRBJ1-1; 7 bases align to TRBD1. The junction had 3 bases not matched to a gene; V was cut back by 0 bases and J by 5 bases. This CDR3 has 14 residues. CDR1 and CDR2 (germline): WSHSY, SAAADI. The CDR3 here is CASSESPGGTEAFF. Here the CDR3 DNA reads TGCGCCAGCAGTGAGTCCCCAGGGGGTACTGAAGCTTTCTTT.

The V and J genes are TRBV6-1 and TRBJ2-3, with 10 bases identical to TRBD2. The junction had 14 bases not matched to a gene; V was cut back by 3 bases and J by 8 bases. The germline V gene has CDR1 MNHNS and CDR2 SASEGT. The CDR3 length is 17 residues. This CDR3 reads CASSEGLAGVSAVTQYF. The CDR3 coding sequence is TGTGCCAGCAGTGAGGGTCTAGCGGGAGTTTCAGCAGTTACGCAGTATTTT.

The genes are TRBV5-1 and TRBJ2-1, with D perhaps TRBD1 (5 bases). Trimming took 4 bases from V and 9 from J, leaving 23 bases between them. This CDR3 has 16 amino acids. The germline CDR1 and CDR2 sequences are SGHRS and YFSETQ. DNA for the CDR3: TGCGCCAGCAGCGAAAGGGGTCCAACCTCGCAAGGTGAGCAGTTCTTC. Its translation: CASSERGPTSQGEQFF.

This rearrangement joins TRBV6-5 to TRBJ1-1; D is possibly TRBD1 (6 bases). The germline gives CDR1 MNHEY, CDR2 SVGAGI. The V and J ends lost 8 bases and 7 bases respectively, with 20 bases between them. CDR3 length: 14 residues. The CDR3 sequence is CASFAWGLQSEAFF. The CDR3 DNA follows: TGTGCCAGCTTCGCCTGGGGGCTACAGAGTGAAGCTTTCTTT.

This clone was detected only once. The chain couples TRBV18 to TRBJ1-2; a possible D gene is TRBD1 (5 bases). The V gene's germline CDR1 is KGHSH and CDR2 LQKENI. The CDR3 length is 15 residues. Trimming removed 6 bases at V and 0 bases at J, with 14 bases between. CDR3 amino acids: CASSETGGANYGYTF. DNA of the CDR3: TGTGCCAGCTCGGAAACAGGCGGAGCTAACTATGGCTACACCTTC.

The CDR3 nucleotides read TGTGCCAGCAGTTCCACGGGGGATACGCAGTATTTT. It translates to CASSSTGDTQYF. This rearrangement joins TRBV6-5 to TRBJ2-3; possibly TRBD2 for D (5 bases). Trimming stripped 4 bases from V and 6 bases from J, with 8 bases between. The germline V gene encodes CDR1 MNHEY and CDR2 SVGAGI. The CDR3 runs 12 residues.

This sequence joins TRBV2 and TRBJ1-2; weak D call: TRBD1 (6 bases). Germline CDR1 SNHLY, CDR2 FYNNEI. This CDR3 region has 14 residues. The V end was cut by 7 bases, the J end by 8 bases, with 20 bases between. The CDR3 coding sequence is TGTGCCAGCATACAACAGGGACGATTAAAAGGCTACACCTTC. This sequence encodes CASIQQGRLKGYTF.

This chain links TRBV5-4 with TRBJ2-1, with D possibly being TRBD2 (6 bases). V lost 2 bases and J lost 16, with 25 bases in between. Germline V CDR1 and CDR2: SGHNT, YYREEE (reference sequence). The CDR3 is 15 residues long. CDR3 nucleotides: TGTGCCAGCAGCTTAGGCGTTGTGGGACTCCCTATACAATTCTTC. Translated: CASSLGVVGLPIQFF.

The chain uses TRBV5-4 and TRBJ2-3, with 12 bases aligning to TRBD2. The germline CDR1 and CDR2 sequences are SGHNT and YYREEE (reference sequence). The J segment lost 0 bases and the V segment lost 0 bases, leaving 2 bases of the junction unmatched. CDR3 length: 17 residues. The CDR3 DNA reads TGTGCCAGCAGCTTGGGACTAGCGGGGGTTAGCACAGATACGCAGTATTTT. It codes for CASSLGLAGVSTDTQYF.

The CDR3 bases are TGTGCCAGCAGCTTAGGTGTAGAAGGAACAGACTACGAGCAGTACTTC. Translated: CASSLGVEGTDYEQYF. The gene calls are TRBV7-2 and TRBJ2-7; D call uncertain. The CDR3 has 16 residues. V lost 1 base to trimming and J lost 3 bases, with 16 bases between them. Germline V gene lookup returns CDR1 SGHTA and CDR2 FQGNSA.

The chain links TRBV19 to TRBJ1-4, with D possibly being TRBD1 (6 bases). The CDR3 runs 16 residues. The germline V and J ends were trimmed by 5 bases and 0 bases, with 13 bases remaining between them. The germline gives CDR1 LNHDA, CDR2 SQIVND (reference sequence). The CDR3 region has the DNA TGTGCCAGTAGTGGTACGGACAGATCAACTAATGAAAAACTGTTTTTT. Encoded protein: CASSGTDRSTNEKLFF.

The V call is TRBV30, the J call TRBJ2-7; 7 positions agree with TRBD2. Germline lookup yields CDR1 GTSNPN and CDR2 SVGIG (reference sequence). V dropped 1 base and J dropped 2; count of bases not matched to a gene: 8. There are 15 residues in the CDR3. DNA for the CDR3: TGTGCCTGGAGTGCCCCGACTAGCCGAGCCTACGAGCAGTACTTC. Translated: CAWSAPTSRAYEQYF. Full variable domain (remainder filled in from reference TRBV30 and TRBJ2-7): SQTIHQWPATLVQPVGSPLSLECTVEGTSNPNLYWYRQAAGRGLQLLFYSVGIGQISSEVPQNLSASRPQDRQFILSSKKLLLSDSGFYLCAWSAPTSRAYEQYFGPGTRLTVT.

This chain uses TRBV9 with TRBJ2-3; 12 nucleotides align to TRBD2. The V gene end was trimmed by 4 bases and the J gene end by 2 bases; junction bases not matched to a gene: 5. The CDR3 loop spans 16 amino acids. Germline V gives CDR1 SGDLS, CDR2 YYNGEE. As DNA, the CDR3 is TGTGCCAGCAGCCAAGGACTAGCGGGGATCACAGATACGCAGTATTTT. This encodes CASSQGLAGITDTQYF.

CDR3 DNA sequence: TGTGCCAGTAGGCAAACAGGGGACACTGAAGCTTTCTTT. It yields the protein CASRQTGDTEAFF. V usage is TRBV19 and J usage is TRBJ1-1; 7 bases fit TRBD1. CDR1 and CDR2 from the germline V gene are LNHDA and SQIVND (reference sequence). The V gene end was trimmed by 6 bases and the J gene end by 3 bases; junction bases not matched to a gene: 4. This CDR3 contains 13 residues.

This chain joins TRBV27 and TRBJ2-3; 8 bases line up with TRBD2. V trimming: 3 bases; J trimming: 7 bases; junction bases outside the gene matches: 9. In germline, CDR1 is MNHEY, CDR2 SMNVEV (reference sequence). This CDR3 contains 15 residues. The CDR3 is CASSFGGAYTNTQYF. In DNA form, the CDR3 reads TGTGCCAGCAGTTTCGGGGGGGCCTATACTAATACGCAGTATTTT.

The chain couples TRBV5-1 to TRBJ1-1; TRBD1 matches at 7 bases. Germline V gene lookup returns CDR1 SGHRS and CDR2 YFSETQ. Losses at the gene ends were 4 bases for V and 2 bases for J; bases not matched to a gene: 2. The CDR3 totals 13 residues. The CDR3: CASSDRVNTEAFF. In nucleotides, the CDR3 is TGCGCCAGCAGCGACAGGGTCAACACTGAAGCTTTCTTT.

This chain links TRBV7-2 with TRBJ1-2; the match to TRBD1 covers 7 bases. The CDR3 has 15 residues. Germline V lookup: CDR1 SGHTA, CDR2 FQGNSA. V lost 8 bases, J lost 0 bases, and 9 bases stayed unmatched. CDR3 in amino acids: CASDRQGQANYGYTF. CDR3 nucleotide sequence: TGTGCCAGCGACCGACAGGGCCAAGCTAACTATGGCTACACCTTC.

The CDR3 DNA reads TGCGCCAGCAGCGGGGGACAGGCCCTATCTTGGGCAGATACGCAGTATTTT. Translating it yields CASSGGQALSWADTQYF. The rearrangement uses TRBV5-1 and TRBJ2-3, with 8 positions matching TRBD1. This CDR3 region has 17 residues. In germline, CDR1 is SGHRS, CDR2 YFSETQ. V was clipped by 4 bases and J by 4 bases; unmatched bases: 14. The full variable domain, in which reference TRBV5-1 and TRBJ2-3 provide the parts outside the CDR3, is KAGVTQTPRYLIKTRGQQVTLSCSPISGHRSVSWYQQTPGQGLQFLFEYFSETQRNKGNFPGRFSGRQFSNSRSEMNVSTLELGDSALYLCASSGGQALSWADTQYFGPGTRLTVL.

This clone was counted between two and nine times. This rearrangement joins TRBV5-1 to TRBJ2-7; TRBD1 is a possible D gene (5 bases). CDR1 SGHRS and CDR2 YFSETQ come from the germline V gene. V was shortened by 0 bases and J by 3 bases, with 10 bases between the two germline ends. CDR3 length: 14 amino acids. The CDR3 region has the DNA TGCGCCAGCAGCTTGGCCCCAGGGATCTACGAGCAGTACTTC. Translating it yields CASSLAPGIYEQYF.

This chain joins TRBV5-4 and TRBJ2-1, with TRBD1 matching over 8 bases. CDR1 is SGHNT, CDR2 YYREEE, per germline (reference sequence). The CDR3 has 16 amino acids. The trim removed 5 bases at V and 3 bases at J, leaving 10 bases unmatched. The CDR3 DNA reads as TGTGCCAGCAGATCTGTCCAGGGGGCGGACTACAATGAGCAGTTCTTC. Its protein is CASRSVQGADYNEQFF.

This chain joins TRBV5-6 and TRBJ2-5, with no clear D. CDR1 is SGHDT and CDR2 is YYEEEE in the germline V gene. The CDR3 is 14 residues long. Deletions cut 1 base from V and 4 bases from J, with 11 bases between. CDR3 DNA: TGTGCCAGCAGCTTGAGTCCAACGGGAGAGACCCAGTACTTC. Protein sequence: CASSLSPTGETQYF. The full variable domain, its missing parts supplied by reference TRBV5-6 and TRBJ2-5, is DAGVTQSPTHLIKTRGQQVTLRCSPKSGHDTVSWYQQALGQGPQFIFQYYEEEERQRGNFPDRFSGHQFPNYSSELNVNALLLGDSALYLCASSLSPTGETQYFGPGTRLLVL.

This chain joins TRBV7-9 and TRBJ1-5; no definite D call. The CDR3 covers 15 residues. Trimming shortened V by 5 bases and J by 2 bases, and 13 bases separated the two germline ends. Germline loops: CDR1 SEHNR, CDR2 FQNEAQ (reference sequence). Here the CDR3 reads CASSPGEVGNQPQHF. The CDR3 DNA reads TGTGCCAGCAGCCCCGGGGAAGTGGGCAATCAGCCCCAGCATTTT.

The CDR3 reads CASSAGGNIQYF. CDR3 sequence (DNA): TGTGCCAGCAGTGCGGGGGGAAACATTCAGTACTTC. The chain recombines TRBV6-1 with TRBJ2-4; 7 bases match TRBD2. The junction had 0 bases not matched to a gene; V was cut back by 4 bases and J by 6 bases. The CDR3 runs to 12 residues. Germline V gene data show CDR1 as MNHNS and CDR2 as SASEGT.